This TCR beta chain was recorded in a study of CD4 T cells in relation to SARS-CoV-2 and coronaviruses. The wider study: After roughly 11 days of antigen culture, PBMC TCR beta CDR3s were sequenced. The negative reference was HIV-1 Nef peptide pool or peptide-free culture. The restricting HLA molecule for shared crossreactive spike epitopes was mapped.

Profiled with immunoSEQ multiplex PCR; TCRdb holds only in-frame clones, not every one. The sample lists fewer than 25,000 clones, more than 60% seen once, with roughly a sixth in the top ten. In regard to this clone: Its antigen is unidentified.

Germline CDR1 reads SGHVS; CDR2 reads FQNEAQ. This CDR3 comprises 16 residues. V was clipped by 5 bases and J by 3 bases; unmatched bases: 9. The unexposed donors gave CD4+ T cells in about 2010-2019, prior to COVID-19. CD4+ T cells were isolated from the cells after 10 days of culture. Cells permitting, SARS-CoV-2 S/N and four cold-coronavirus spikes were tested on unexposed-donor CD4+ T cells. The sequencing input was CD4+ T cells from PBMCs, cultured in vitro. This chain uses TRBV7-8 with TRBJ1-4; 7 nucleotides agree with TRBD1. The sequence derives from a human donor in good health. The DNA for the CDR3 is TGTGCCAGCAGCCCAAAGCGGGACAGCCCTAATGAAAAACTGTTTTTT. Its protein product is CASSPKRDSPNEKLFF.